The 20 T cell receptor beta chains below all came from one sample that was sequenced in a study of cytotoxic CD8 clonotypes in ibrutinib-treated CLL. Only in-frame clones appear in the TCRdb table, and some are missing; sequencing was by immunoSEQ multiplex PCR. Of just over 65,000 clones in the sample, around 68% were seen once. Specimen: PBMCs, collected after 12 months of ibrutinib treatment. The receptors were gathered from a human donor with chronic lymphocytic leukemia.

The J gene is TRBJ2-7, the V gene TRBV6-1, with TRBD1 matching over 10 bases. Germline CDR1 reads MNHNS; CDR2 reads SASEGT. This CDR3 comprises 14 residues. The V segment lost 7 bases and the J segment 5 bases; nucleotides outside the gene matches: 8. CDR3 amino acids: CASMGTGERDEQYF. The CDR3 bases are TGTGCCAGCATGGGGACAGGGGAAAGGGACGAGCAGTACTTC.

This clone has just a few counts. The rearrangement links TRBV20-1 to TRBJ2-1, with unresolved D. The CDR3 has 11 amino acids. Germline V gives CDR1 DFQATT, CDR2 SNEGSKA (reference sequence). With 5 bases removed from V and 7 bases from J, the gap between germline ends came to 9 bases. DNA for the CDR3: TGCAGTGCTCCCCGTGGGAATGAGCAGTTCTTC. Residues: CSAPRGNEQFF.

Comment on this clone: A junction boundary mismatches the germline segment, possibly from a read error. V and J are TRBV7-6 and TRBJ2-2; the match to TRBD1 covers 7 bases. The CDR3 spans 14 residues. Looked up from germline, CDR1 is SGHVS and CDR2 is FNYEAQ. CDR3 nucleotides: TGTGCCAGCAGACAACAGGGGAACCCCGGGGAGCTGTTTTTT. Residues: CASRQQGNPGELFF.

This chain joins TRBV27 and TRBJ1-4, with D perhaps TRBD1 (5 bases). This CDR3 region has 15 residues. The germline V gene encodes CDR1 MNHEY and CDR2 SMNVEV (reference sequence). Trimming shortened V by 0 bases and J by 6 bases, and 11 bases separated the two germline ends. CDR3 residues: CASSLSGTGHEKLFF. The CDR3 bases are TGTGCCAGCAGTTTATCCGGGACGGGTCATGAAAAACTGTTTTTT.

The chain recombines TRBV28 with TRBJ1-5; D remains ambiguous. The CDR3 spans 14 residues. Trimming took 3 bases from V and 4 from J, leaving 10 bases between them. CDR1 and CDR2 from the germline V gene are MDHEN and SYDVKM. CDR3 DNA: TGTGCCAGCAGTTTGGGCCTCGATAATCAGCCCCAGCATTTT. It encodes CASSLGLDNQPQHF.

This clone turned up a few times. The chain links TRBV4-3 to TRBJ1-1; D is unresolved. The CDR3 extends over 15 amino acids. V shed 1 base and J shed 2 bases, with 11 bases lying between them. Per germline, CDR1 LGHNA and CDR2 YSLEER. As DNA, the CDR3 is TGCGCCAGCAGCCAAGTGGCACAGCTAAACACTGAAGCTTTCTTT. Amino acids: CASSQVAQLNTEAFF.

This clone has only a few counts. This sequence joins TRBV4-3 and TRBJ1-2; the D is unclear. Germline V CDR1 and CDR2: LGHNA, YSLEER. This CDR3 region has 16 residues. The germline V and J ends were trimmed by 0 bases and 0 bases, with 11 bases remaining between them. The CDR3 reads CASSQDFQAANYGYTF. The CDR3 DNA is TGCGCCAGCAGCCAAGATTTCCAGGCGGCTAACTATGGCTACACCTTC.

The chain uses TRBV19 and TRBJ2-3; TRBD1 matches at 8 bases. CDR1 is LNHDA, CDR2 SQIVND, per germline (reference sequence). J gave up 2 bases and V 5 bases, and 6 bases lay outside the gene matches. The CDR3 is made up of 15 amino acids. For the CDR3, the DNA is TGTGCCAGTAGTGCATGGGACAGGACCACAGATACGCAGTATTTT. Translated: CASSAWDRTTDTQYF.

This chain connects TRBV27 to TRBJ2-2; weak D call: TRBD2 (5 bases). Per the germline V gene, CDR1 is MNHEY and CDR2 is SMNVEV (reference sequence). The length of the CDR3 is 15 residues. Trimming cost V 6 bases and J 6 bases, with 17 bases left between them. The CDR3 is CASSQMNGVSGELFF. CDR3 DNA sequence: TGTGCCAGCAGCCAGATGAACGGGGTATCCGGGGAGCTGTTTTTT.

This clone was detected a few times. The genes are TRBV27 and TRBJ1-2; the match to TRBD1 covers 10 bases. The CDR3 is 14 residues long. The germline V gene has CDR1 MNHEY and CDR2 SMNVEV (reference sequence). After removal of 6 bases from V and 5 bases from J, the junction contained 6 bases not matched to a gene. CDR3 bases: TGTGCCAGCAGGGGACAGGGGCAGGGGTATGGCTACACCTTC. It specifies CASRGQGQGYGYTF.

The chain recombines TRBV19 with TRBJ2-5, with D perhaps assigned TRBD1 or TRBD2 (5 bases each). The CDR3 totals 13 residues. The V end was cut by 3 bases, the J end by 5 bases, with 10 bases between. Germline V gene sequence: CDR1 LNHDA, CDR2 SQIVND (reference sequence). CDR3 coding DNA: TGTGCCAGTAGTATCGAGGGGAGCGAGACCCAGTACTTC. Translated: CASSIEGSETQYF.

In this sample, this clone turned up a few times. This chain joins TRBV5-4 and TRBJ1-2; TRBD1 matches 7 bases. J lost 6 bases, V lost 3 bases, and 8 bases had no gene match. Germline V gene data show CDR1 as SGHNT and CDR2 as YYREEE (reference sequence). The CDR3 has 14 residues. CDR3 loop: CASSSGTGTDGYTF. The CDR3 nucleotides are TGTGCCAGCAGCTCAGGAACCGGGACAGATGGCTACACCTTC.

This clone was found a few times. This chain uses TRBV18 with TRBJ1-2; D might be TRBD1 (6 bases). This CDR3 has 16 residues. V dropped 0 bases and J dropped 2 bases, with 13 bases sitting between them. The V gene's germline CDR1 is KGHSH and CDR2 LQKENI. The CDR3 is CASSPPTGVDNYGYTF. The CDR3 coding sequence is TGTGCCAGCTCACCACCGACAGGCGTAGACAACTATGGCTACACCTTC.

V and J are TRBV19 and TRBJ1-1; 7 bases align to TRBD1. V lost 4 bases and J lost 4; bases outside the gene matches: 9. CDR3 length: 15 amino acids. Germline assignment: CDR1 LNHDA and CDR2 SQIVND (reference sequence). The CDR3, as DNA: TGTGCCAGTAGTACGGACAGGCGAGGGGGCACTGAAGCTTTCTTT. Amino acid sequence: CASSTDRRGGTEAFF.

The chain uses TRBV6-6 and TRBJ2-5; D call uncertain. Germline CDR1 and CDR2: MNHNY and SVGAGI (reference sequence). The V and J ends lost 5 bases and 5 bases respectively, with 6 bases between them. CDR3 length: 11 residues. The CDR3 is CASSPKETQYF. Written as DNA, the CDR3 is TGTGCCAGCAGTCCTAAGGAGACCCAGTACTTC.

The J gene is TRBJ2-5, the V gene TRBV6-5, with 8 bases lining up with TRBD1. Per the germline V gene, CDR1 is MNHEY and CDR2 is SVGAGI. This CDR3 region has 14 residues. The V gene end was trimmed by 6 bases and the J gene end by 1 base; junction bases not matched to a gene: 4. DNA for the CDR3: TGTGCCAGCAGCCGGACAGGGTCCCAAGAGACCCAGTACTTC. This gives the protein CASSRTGSQETQYF.

V is TRBV9 and J is TRBJ2-3; the D call may be TRBD1 or TRBD2 (5 bases each). Germline CDR1 is SGDLS and CDR2 is YYNGEE. V lost 0 bases and J lost 1, with 15 bases in between. The CDR3 contains 17 residues. In nucleotides, the CDR3 is TGTGCCAGCAGCGTAGGAGAGGGAATAGGGGGCACAGATACGCAGTATTTT. Translation gives CASSVGEGIGGTDTQYF. Full variable domain (outside the CDR3, taken from reference TRBV9 and TRBJ2-3): DSGVTQTPKHLITATGQRVTLRCSPRSGDLSVYWYQQSLDQGLQFLIQYYNGEERAKGNILERFSAQQFPDLHSELNLSSLELGDSALYFCASSVGEGIGGTDTQYFGPGTRLTVL.

A single count supports this clone. The genes are TRBV28 and TRBJ1-5; 7 nucleotides agree with TRBD1. This CDR3 is 19 amino acids long. V was clipped by 10 bases and J by 0 bases; unmatched bases: 21. Germline CDR1 MDHEN, CDR2 SYDVKM. CDR3 protein: CATHPGTGVPFLSNQPQHF. CDR3 nucleotides: TGTGCCACCCACCCGGGCACAGGGGTCCCCTTTCTTAGCAATCAGCCCCAGCATTTT. The full variable domain, completed using reference TRBV28 and TRBJ1-5, is DVKVTQSSRYLVKRTGEKVFLECVQDMDHENMFWYRQDPGLGLRLIYFSYDVKMKEKGDIPEGYSVSREKKERFSLILESASTNQTSMYLCATHPGTGVPFLSNQPQHFGDGTRLSIL.

The gene calls are TRBV28 and TRBJ1-2, with D perhaps TRBD1 (5 bases). V was pared by 11 bases and J by 8 bases, with 18 bases between. CDR3 size: 12 residues. CDR1 MDHEN and CDR2 SYDVKM come from the germline V gene. Here the CDR3 reads CAGRGLFWGYTF. The CDR3 DNA follows: TGTGCCGGAAGGGGTCTTTTTTGGGGCTACACCTTC.

The gene calls are TRBV28 and TRBJ1-1; D is uncertain. The ends were cut back, 6 bases at V and 5 bases at J, with 22 bases in the middle. Germline CDR1 is MDHEN and CDR2 is SYDVKM. There are 16 residues in the CDR3. CDR3 region: CASSRVGRAGRTEAFF. DNA of the CDR3: TGTGCCAGCAGCCGGGTCGGGAGGGCGGGTAGGACTGAAGCTTTCTTT.